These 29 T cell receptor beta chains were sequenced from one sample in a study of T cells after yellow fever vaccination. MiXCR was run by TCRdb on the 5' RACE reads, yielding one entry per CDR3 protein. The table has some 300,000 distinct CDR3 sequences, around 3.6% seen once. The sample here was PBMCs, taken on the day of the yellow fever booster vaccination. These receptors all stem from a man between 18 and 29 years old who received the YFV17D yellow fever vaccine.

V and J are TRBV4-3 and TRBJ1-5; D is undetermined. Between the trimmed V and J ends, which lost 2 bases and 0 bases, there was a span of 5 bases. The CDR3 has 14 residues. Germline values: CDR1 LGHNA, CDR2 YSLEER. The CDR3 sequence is CASSQFYSNQPQHF. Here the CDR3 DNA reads TGCGCCAGCAGCCAATTTTATAGCAATCAGCCCCAGCATTTT.

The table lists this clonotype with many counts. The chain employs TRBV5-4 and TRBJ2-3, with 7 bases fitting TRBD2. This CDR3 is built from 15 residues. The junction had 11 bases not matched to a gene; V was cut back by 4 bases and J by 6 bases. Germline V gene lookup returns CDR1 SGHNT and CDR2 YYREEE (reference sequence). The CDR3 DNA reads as TGTGCCAGCAGCCCGGGCGGGGGTTTCATGGATACGCAGTATTTT. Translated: CASSPGGGFMDTQYF.

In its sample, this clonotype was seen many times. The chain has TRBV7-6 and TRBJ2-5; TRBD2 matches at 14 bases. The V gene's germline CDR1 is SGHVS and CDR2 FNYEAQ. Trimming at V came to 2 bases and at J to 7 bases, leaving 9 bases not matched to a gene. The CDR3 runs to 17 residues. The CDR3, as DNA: TGTGCCAGCAGCTTACCGGGACTAGCGGGGGCCCCAAGGACCCAGTACTTC. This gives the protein CASSLPGLAGAPRTQYF.

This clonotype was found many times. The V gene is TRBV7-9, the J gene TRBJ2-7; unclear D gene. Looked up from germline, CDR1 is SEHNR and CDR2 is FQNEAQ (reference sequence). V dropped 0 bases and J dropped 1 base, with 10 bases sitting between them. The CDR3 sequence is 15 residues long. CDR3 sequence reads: CASSLAPGPSYEQYV. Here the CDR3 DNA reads TGTGCCAGCAGCTTAGCGCCGGGCCCGTCCTACGAGCAGTACGTC.

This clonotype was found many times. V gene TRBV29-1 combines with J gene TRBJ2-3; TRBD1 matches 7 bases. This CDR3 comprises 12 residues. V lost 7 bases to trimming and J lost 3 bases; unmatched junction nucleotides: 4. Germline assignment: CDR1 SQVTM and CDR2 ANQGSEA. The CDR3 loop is CSAKTGTDTQYF. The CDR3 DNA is TGCAGCGCCAAGACAGGGACAGATACGCAGTATTTT.

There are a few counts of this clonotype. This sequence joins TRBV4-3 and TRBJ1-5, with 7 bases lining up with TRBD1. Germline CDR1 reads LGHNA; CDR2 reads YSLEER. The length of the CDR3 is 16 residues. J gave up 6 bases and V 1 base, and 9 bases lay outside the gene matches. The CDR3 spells CASSQGVYRGGQPQHF. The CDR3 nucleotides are TGCGCCAGCAGCCAAGGGGTTTACAGGGGCGGTCAGCCCCAGCATTTT.

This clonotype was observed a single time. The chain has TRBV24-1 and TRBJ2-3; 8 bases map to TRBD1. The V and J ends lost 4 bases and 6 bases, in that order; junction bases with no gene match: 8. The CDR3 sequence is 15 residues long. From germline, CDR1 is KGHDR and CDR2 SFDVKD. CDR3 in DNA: TGTGCCACCAGTGACCCAGGGGGCGCGGGTGATACGCAGTATTTT. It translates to CATSDPGGAGDTQYF.

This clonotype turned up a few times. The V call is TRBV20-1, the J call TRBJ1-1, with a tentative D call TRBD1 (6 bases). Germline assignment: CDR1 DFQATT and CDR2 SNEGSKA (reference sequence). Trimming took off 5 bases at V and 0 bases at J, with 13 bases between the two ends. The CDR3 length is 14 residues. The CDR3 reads CSAGPGHLNTEAFF. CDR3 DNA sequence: TGCAGTGCTGGCCCGGGACACTTGAACACTGAAGCTTTCTTT.

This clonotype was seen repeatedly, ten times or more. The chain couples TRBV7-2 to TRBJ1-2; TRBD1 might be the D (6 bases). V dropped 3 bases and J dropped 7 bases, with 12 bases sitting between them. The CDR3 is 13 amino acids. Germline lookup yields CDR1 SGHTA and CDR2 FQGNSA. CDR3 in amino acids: CASSLQGLAGYTF. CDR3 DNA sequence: TGTGCCAGCAGCTTGCAGGGGTTAGCTGGCTACACCTTC.

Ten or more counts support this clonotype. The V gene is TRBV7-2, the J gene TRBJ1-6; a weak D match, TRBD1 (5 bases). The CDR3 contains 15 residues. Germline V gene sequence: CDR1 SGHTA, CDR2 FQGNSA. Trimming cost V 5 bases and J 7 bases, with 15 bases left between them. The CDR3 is CASSPRGTVNSPLHF. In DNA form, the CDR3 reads TGTGCCAGCAGCCCACGCGGGACGGTCAATTCACCCCTCCACTTT.

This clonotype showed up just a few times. CDR3 in amino acids: CASSPIHSAPSGTNTEAFF. CDR3 coding DNA: TGTGCCAGCAGTCCAATACACAGTGCCCCATCAGGCACGAACACTGAAGCTTTCTTT. This chain connects TRBV6-6 to TRBJ1-1; D is uncertain. The germline V gene has CDR1 MNHNY and CDR2 SVGAGI (reference sequence). The CDR3 covers 19 residues. Deletions cut 5 bases from V and 1 base from J, with 26 bases between.

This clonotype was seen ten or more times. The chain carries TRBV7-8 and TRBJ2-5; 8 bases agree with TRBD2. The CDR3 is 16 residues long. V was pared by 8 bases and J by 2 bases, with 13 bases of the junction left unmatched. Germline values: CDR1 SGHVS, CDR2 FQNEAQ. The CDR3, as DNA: TGTGCCAGCCGACGCGGCCGGGGGGGGGGACAAGAGACCCAGTACTTC. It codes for CASRRGRGGGQETQYF.

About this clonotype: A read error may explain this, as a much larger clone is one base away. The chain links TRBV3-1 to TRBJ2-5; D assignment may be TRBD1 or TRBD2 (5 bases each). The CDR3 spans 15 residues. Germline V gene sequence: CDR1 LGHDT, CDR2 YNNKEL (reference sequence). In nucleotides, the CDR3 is TGTGCCAGCAGCCAACAGGGACGCCGCCAAGAGACCCATTACTTC. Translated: CASSQQGRRQETHYF.

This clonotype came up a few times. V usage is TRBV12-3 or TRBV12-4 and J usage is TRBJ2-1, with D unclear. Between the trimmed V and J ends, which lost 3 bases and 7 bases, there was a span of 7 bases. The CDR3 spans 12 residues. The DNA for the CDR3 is TGTGCCAGCAGTTTTAGTCAGAATGAGCAGTTCTTC. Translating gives CASSFSQNEQFF.

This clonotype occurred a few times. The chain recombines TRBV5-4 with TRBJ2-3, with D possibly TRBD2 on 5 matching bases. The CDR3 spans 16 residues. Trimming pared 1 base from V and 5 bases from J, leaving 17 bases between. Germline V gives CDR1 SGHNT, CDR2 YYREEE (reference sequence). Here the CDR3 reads CASSLRSRAGGDTQYF. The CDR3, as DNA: TGTGCCAGCAGCTTGAGAAGTAGGGCAGGAGGAGATACGCAGTATTTT.

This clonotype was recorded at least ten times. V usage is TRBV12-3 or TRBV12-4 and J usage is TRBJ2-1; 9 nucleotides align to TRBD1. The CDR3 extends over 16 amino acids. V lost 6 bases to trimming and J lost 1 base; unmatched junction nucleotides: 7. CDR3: CASRQTGGASYNEQFF. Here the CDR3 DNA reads TGTGCCAGCAGGCAGACAGGGGGGGCATCCTACAATGAGCAGTTCTTC.

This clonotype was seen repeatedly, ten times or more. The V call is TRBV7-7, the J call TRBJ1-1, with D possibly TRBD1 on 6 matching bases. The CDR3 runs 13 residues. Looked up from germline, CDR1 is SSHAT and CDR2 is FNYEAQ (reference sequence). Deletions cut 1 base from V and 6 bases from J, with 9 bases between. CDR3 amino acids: CASSLDSGAEAFF. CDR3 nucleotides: TGTGCCAGCAGCTTAGATTCAGGGGCTGAAGCTTTCTTT.

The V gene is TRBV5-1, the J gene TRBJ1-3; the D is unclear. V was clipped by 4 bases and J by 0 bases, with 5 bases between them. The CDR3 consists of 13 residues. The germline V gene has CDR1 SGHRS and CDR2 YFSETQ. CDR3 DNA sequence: TGCGCCAGCAGCGTTAGCTCTGGAAACACCATATATTTT. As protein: CASSVSSGNTIYF.

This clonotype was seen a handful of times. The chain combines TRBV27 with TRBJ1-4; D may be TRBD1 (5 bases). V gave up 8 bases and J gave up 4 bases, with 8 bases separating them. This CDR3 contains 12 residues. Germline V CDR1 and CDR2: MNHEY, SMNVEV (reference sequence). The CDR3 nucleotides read TGTGCCAGCCGGGACGTTAATGAAAAACTGTTTTTT. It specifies CASRDVNEKLFF. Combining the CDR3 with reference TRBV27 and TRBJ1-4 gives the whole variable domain EAQVTQNPRYLITVTGKKLTVTCSQNMNHEYMSWYRQDPGLGLRQIYYSMNVEVTDKGDVPEGYKVSRKEKRNFPLILESPSPNQTSLYFCASRDVNEKLFFGSGTQLSVL.

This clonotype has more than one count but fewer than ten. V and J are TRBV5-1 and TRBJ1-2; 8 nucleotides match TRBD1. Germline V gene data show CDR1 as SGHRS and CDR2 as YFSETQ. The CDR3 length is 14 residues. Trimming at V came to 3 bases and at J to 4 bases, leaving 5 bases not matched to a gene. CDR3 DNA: TGCGCCAGCAGCTCGGGGACAGGTGCCTATGGCTACACCTTC. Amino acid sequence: CASSSGTGAYGYTF.

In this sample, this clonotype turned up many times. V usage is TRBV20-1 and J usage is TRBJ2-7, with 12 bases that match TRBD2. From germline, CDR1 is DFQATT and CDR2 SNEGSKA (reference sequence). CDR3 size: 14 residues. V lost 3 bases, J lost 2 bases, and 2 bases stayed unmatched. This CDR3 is CSARTSGGPYEQYF. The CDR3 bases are TGCAGTGCTAGGACTAGCGGGGGTCCCTACGAGCAGTACTTC.

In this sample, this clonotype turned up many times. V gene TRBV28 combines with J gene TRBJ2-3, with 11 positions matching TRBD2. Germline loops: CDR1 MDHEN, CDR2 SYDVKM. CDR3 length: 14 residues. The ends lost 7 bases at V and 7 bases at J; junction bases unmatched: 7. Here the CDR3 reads CASKSTSGGYTQYF. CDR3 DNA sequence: TGTGCCAGCAAAAGCACTAGCGGGGGTTATACGCAGTATTTT.

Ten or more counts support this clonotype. CDR3 DNA sequence: TGTGCCAGCAGCTGGGGGGGTTCTGGGGGAAACACCATATATTTT. Its protein is CASSWGGSGGNTIYF. This sequence joins TRBV12-3 or TRBV12-4 and TRBJ1-3; TRBD1 might be the D (5 bases). This CDR3 is 15 amino acids long. V dropped 6 bases and J dropped 4 bases, with 16 bases sitting between them.

The CDR3 region is CSARGGGLNEETQYF. The CDR3 DNA is TGCAGTGCTAGGGGGGGAGGACTGAACGAGGAGACCCAGTACTTC. The chain employs TRBV20-1 and TRBJ2-5; possible D gene TRBD2, 6 bases. This CDR3 comprises 15 residues. Germline V gene data show CDR1 as DFQATT and CDR2 as SNEGSKA (reference sequence). Trimming stripped 3 bases from V and 5 bases from J, with 19 bases between.

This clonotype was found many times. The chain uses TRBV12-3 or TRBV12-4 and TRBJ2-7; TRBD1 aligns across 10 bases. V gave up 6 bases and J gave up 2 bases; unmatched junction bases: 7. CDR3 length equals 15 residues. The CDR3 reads CASRLTGGDPYEQYF. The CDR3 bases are TGTGCCAGCAGATTGACAGGGGGCGACCCCTACGAGCAGTACTTC.

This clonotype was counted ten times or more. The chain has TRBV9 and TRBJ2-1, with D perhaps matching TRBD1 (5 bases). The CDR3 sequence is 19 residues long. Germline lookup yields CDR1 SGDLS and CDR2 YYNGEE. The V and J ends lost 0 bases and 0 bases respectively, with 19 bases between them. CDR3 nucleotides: TGTGCCAGCAGCGTAGGTGGGGCCGCCCTAAAAAGCTCCTACAATGAGCAGTTCTTC. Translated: CASSVGGAALKSSYNEQFF.

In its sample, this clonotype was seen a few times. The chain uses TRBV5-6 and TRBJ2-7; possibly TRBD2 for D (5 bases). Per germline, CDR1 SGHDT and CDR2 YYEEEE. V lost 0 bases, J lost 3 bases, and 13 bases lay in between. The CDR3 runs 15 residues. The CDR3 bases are TGTGCCAGCAGCTTGGTGGACGGACTTAACTACGAGCAGTACTTC. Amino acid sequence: CASSLVDGLNYEQYF.

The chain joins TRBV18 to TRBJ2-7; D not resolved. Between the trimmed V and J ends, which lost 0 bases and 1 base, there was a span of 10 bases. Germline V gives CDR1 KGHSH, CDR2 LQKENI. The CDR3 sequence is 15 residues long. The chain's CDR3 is CASSPPSGPSYEQYF. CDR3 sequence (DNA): TGTGCCAGCTCACCACCGTCGGGTCCGTCCTACGAGCAGTACTTC.

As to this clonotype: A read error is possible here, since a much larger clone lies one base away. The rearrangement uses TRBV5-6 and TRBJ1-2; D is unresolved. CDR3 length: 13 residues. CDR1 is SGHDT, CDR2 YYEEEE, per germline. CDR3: CASSFGSSGGFTF. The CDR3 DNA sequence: TGTGCCAGCAGCTTCGGATCTTCTGGTGGCTTCACCTTC.